The entry below gives a single T cell receptor beta chain sequence along with its context. This entry is derived from a study of naive and memory T cell subsets. The CDR3 is made up of 12 amino acids. Germline-derived CDR1 and CDR2 are MDHEN and SYDVKM. V dropped 6 bases and J dropped 8; count of bases not matched to a gene: 5. An oligonucleotide containing a UMI was ligated to the 3' end of TCR cDNA. Unsorted total RNA, roughly 1 to 1,100 ng, was DNase treated before reverse transcription. Amplification of ligated cDNA took four PCR rounds with SP2 and nested alpha and beta constant primers. Blood and skin TCR RNA was reverse transcribed with alpha and beta constant primers. TCRdb passed the 5' RACE reads through MiXCR, listing each CDR3 protein once. This sample has 50,000 to 65,000 distinct CDR3 sequences, with about 8.3% found just once.

This sequence joins TRBV28 and TRBJ1-1; 8 nucleotides align to TRBD1. The sequence came from a female donor in good health. CDR3 loop: CASRRTGGEAFF. For the CDR3, the DNA is TGTGCCAGCAGACGTACAGGGGGGGAAGCTTTCTTT.